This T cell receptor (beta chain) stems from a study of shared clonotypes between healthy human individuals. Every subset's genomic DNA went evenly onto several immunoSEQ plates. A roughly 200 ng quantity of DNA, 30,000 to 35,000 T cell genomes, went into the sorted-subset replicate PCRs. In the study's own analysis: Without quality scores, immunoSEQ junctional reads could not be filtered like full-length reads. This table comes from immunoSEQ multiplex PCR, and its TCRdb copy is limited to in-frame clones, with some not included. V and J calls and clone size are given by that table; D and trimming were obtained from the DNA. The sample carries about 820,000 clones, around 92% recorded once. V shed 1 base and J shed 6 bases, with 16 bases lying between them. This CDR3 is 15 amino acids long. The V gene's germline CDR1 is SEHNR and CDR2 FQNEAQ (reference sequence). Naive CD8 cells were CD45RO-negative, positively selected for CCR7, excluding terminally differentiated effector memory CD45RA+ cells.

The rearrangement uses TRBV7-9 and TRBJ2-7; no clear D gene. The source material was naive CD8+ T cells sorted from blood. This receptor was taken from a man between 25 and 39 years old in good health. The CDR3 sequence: CASSLVVGGWGEQYF. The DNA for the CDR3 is TGTGCCAGCAGCTTAGTCGTAGGCGGCTGGGGCGAGCAGTACTTC.